The T cell receptor (beta chain) under discussion was sequenced for a study of cytomegalovirus exposure and HLA in healthy donors. Study-wide background: Samples from HLA-typed donors yielded 65 million to 85 million unique TCRs in an early data release. Study observations and caveats: Available immune exposure information covered CMV serostatus only. The authors later found HLA-associated TCR beta chains more clonally expanded than equally common others. In a later analysis, a missense DCLRE1C variant was linked to TCR beta V- and J-gene trimming.

A remark on this clone: Its antigen is currently unknown.

The primer mix had 60 Vbeta and 13 Jbeta primers. Repertoires were generated with immunoSEQ multiplex PCR, while TCRdb's copy carries only in-frame clones and drops some. The sample lists 200,000 to 250,000 clones, approximately 82% occurring once. Germline CDR1 and CDR2: SGHTA and FQGTGA. This CDR3 has 18 residues. Trimming removed 1 base at V and 4 bases at J, with 19 bases between. The origin of this receptor is a male donor in good health and CMV-seronegative. The J gene is TRBJ2-2, the V gene TRBV7-3; no definite D call. Sequencing was performed on PBMCs. CDR3 sequence reads: CASSLSPSRVVRTGELFF. CDR3 nucleotides: TGTGCCAGCAGCTTAAGCCCCTCCCGCGTGGTGCGCACCGGGGAGCTGTTTTTT.